This T cell receptor (beta chain) was retrieved from a study of cytotoxic CD8 clonotypes in ibrutinib-treated CLL. On the study more broadly: Mean yields were nearly 260,000 productive templates and roughly 94,000 productive rearrangements per sample.

V was cut by 4 bases and J by 4 bases, with 6 bases left in between. This CDR3 spans 12 amino acids. Germline CDR1 MNHEY, CDR2 SMNVEV (reference sequence). Study-wide results and limits: Clonality went up at ibrutinib response and then declined back toward baseline at progression.

Profiling relied on immunoSEQ multiplex PCR, and the TCRdb table lists in-frame clones only, not all of them. The table lists 110,000 to 150,000 clones, about 70% of them singletons. A word on this clone: Its antigen is still unknown.

The sequence was collected from a human donor with chronic lymphocytic leukemia. This specimen consisted of PBMCs, obtained after 24 months of ibrutinib treatment. The chain carries TRBV27 and TRBJ2-3; no clear D. CDR3 region: CASSSGADTQYF. CDR3 DNA: TGTGCCAGCAGTTCGGGCGCAGATACGCAGTATTTT.